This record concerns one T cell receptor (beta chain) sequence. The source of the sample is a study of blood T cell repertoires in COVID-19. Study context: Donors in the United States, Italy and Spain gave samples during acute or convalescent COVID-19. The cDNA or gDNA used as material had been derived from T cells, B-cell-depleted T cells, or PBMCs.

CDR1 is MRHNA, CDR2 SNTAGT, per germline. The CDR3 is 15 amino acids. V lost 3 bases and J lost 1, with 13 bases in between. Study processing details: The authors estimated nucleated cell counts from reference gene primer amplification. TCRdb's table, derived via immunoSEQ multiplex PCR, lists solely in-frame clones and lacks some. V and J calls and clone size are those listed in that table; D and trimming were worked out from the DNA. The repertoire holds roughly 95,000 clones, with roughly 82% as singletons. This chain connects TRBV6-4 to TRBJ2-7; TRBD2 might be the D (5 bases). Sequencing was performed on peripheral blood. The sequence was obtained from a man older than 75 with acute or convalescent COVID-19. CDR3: CASSENGKRSYEQYF. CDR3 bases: TGTGCCAGCAGTGAGAACGGGAAGAGGTCCTACGAGCAGTACTTC.